The next 6 T cell receptor beta chains were all read from a single sample in a study of cytomegalovirus exposure and HLA in healthy donors. The PCR made use of 60 Vbeta and 13 Jbeta primers. The repertoire was sequenced with immunoSEQ multiplex PCR; TCRdb's copy has only in-frame clones and lacks some. The repertoire has over 65,000 clones, about 79% of them found once; the top ten carry roughly 7.1%. Sequences were obtained from PBMCs. These receptors came from a middle-aged woman in good health and CMV-seronegative.

The chain uses TRBV7-9 and TRBJ2-5; TRBD1 matches 9 bases. The V segment lost 5 bases and the J segment 5 bases; nucleotides outside the gene matches: 12. Germline lookup yields CDR1 SEHNR and CDR2 FQNEAQ (reference sequence). The CDR3 spans 16 residues. The CDR3 region is CASSGTGFGPEETQYF. The CDR3 DNA reads TGTGCCAGCAGCGGGACAGGGTTCGGGCCGGAGGAGACCCAGTACTTC.

This clone was recorded a few times. This chain joins TRBV27 and TRBJ2-7; TRBD2 matches 8 bases. The CDR3 has 13 residues. The V segment lost 4 bases and the J segment 2 bases; nucleotides outside the gene matches: 1. In germline, CDR1 is MNHEY, CDR2 SMNVEV (reference sequence). CDR3 sequence: CASSSGLAYEQYF. CDR3 nucleotides: TGTGCCAGCAGTTCGGGACTAGCCTACGAGCAGTACTTC.

The genes are TRBV2 and TRBJ1-2, with D possibly TRBD1 on 5 matching bases. This CDR3 is 16 amino acids long. CDR1 is SNHLY, CDR2 FYNNEI, per germline. V was clipped by 4 bases and J by 1 base, with 16 bases between them. CDR3 protein: CASSAPGRAGNYGYTF. DNA for the CDR3: TGTGCCAGCAGTGCCCCGGGCAGGGCTGGTAACTATGGCTACACCTTC.

The chain recombines TRBV30 with TRBJ2-2; 9 nucleotides agree with TRBD1. The V gene's germline CDR1 is GTSNPN and CDR2 SVGIG (reference sequence). The V and J ends lost 5 bases and 4 bases, in that order; junction bases with no gene match: 8. This CDR3 spans 15 amino acids. CDR3 nucleotide sequence: TGTGCCTGGTATACTCCGGGACAGGGCACCGGGGAGCTGTTTTTT. Its translation is CAWYTPGQGTGELFF.

This chain joins TRBV30 and TRBJ2-7; 10 bases align to TRBD2. J was trimmed by 2 bases and V by 6 bases; bases with no gene match: 4. The CDR3 totals 13 residues. Germline values: CDR1 GTSNPN, CDR2 SVGIG (reference sequence). As DNA, the CDR3 is TGTGCCTGCACCGGGACTAGCGCCTACGAGCAGTACTTC. Translation gives CACTGTSAYEQYF.

The chain has TRBV11-1 and TRBJ1-2; unclear D gene. This CDR3 has 15 residues. V lost 0 bases, J lost 2 bases, and 10 bases lay in between. The germline CDR1 and CDR2 sequences are SGHAT and FQDESV (reference sequence). CDR3 residues: CASSLARSTNYGYTF. CDR3 DNA: TGTGCCAGCAGCTTAGCGCGGTCGACCAACTATGGCTACACCTTC.